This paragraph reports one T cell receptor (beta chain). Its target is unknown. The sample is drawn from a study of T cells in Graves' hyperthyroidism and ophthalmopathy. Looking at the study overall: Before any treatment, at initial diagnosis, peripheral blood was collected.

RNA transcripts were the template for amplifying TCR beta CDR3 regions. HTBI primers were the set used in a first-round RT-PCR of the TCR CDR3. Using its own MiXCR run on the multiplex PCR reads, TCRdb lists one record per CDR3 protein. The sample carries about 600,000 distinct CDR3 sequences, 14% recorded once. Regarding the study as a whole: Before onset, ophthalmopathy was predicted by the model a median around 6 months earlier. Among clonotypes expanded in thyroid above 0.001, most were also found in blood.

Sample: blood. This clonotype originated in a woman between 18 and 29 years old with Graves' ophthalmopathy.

The CDR3 DNA follows: TGCAGCCTAGCGGGAGGGGGCGAATTTTACAATGAGCAGTTCTTC. The encoded protein is CSLAGGGEFYNEQFF. The chain carries TRBV20-1 and TRBJ2-1; the match to TRBD2 covers 12 bases. From germline, CDR1 is DFQATT and CDR2 SNEGSKA (reference sequence). The CDR3 is made up of 15 amino acids.